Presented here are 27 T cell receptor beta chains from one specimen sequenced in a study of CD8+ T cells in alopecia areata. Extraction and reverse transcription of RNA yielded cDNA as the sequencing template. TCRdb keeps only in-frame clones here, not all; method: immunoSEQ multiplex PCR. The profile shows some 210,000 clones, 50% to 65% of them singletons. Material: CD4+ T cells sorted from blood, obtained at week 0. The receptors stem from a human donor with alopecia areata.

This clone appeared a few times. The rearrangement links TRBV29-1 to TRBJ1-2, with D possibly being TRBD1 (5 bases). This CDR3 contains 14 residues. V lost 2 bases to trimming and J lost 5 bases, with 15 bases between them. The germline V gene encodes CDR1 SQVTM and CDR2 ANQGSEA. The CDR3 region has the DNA TGCAGCGTTGAAAGGGGATGGGCTTCGTATGGCTACACCTTC. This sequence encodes CSVERGWASYGYTF.

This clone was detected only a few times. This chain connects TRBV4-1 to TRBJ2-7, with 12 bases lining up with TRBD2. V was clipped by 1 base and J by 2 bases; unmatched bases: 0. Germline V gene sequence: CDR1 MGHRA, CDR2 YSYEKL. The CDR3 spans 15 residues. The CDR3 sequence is CASSQGLAGAYEQYF. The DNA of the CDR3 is TGCGCCAGCAGCCAAGGACTAGCGGGAGCCTACGAGCAGTACTTC.

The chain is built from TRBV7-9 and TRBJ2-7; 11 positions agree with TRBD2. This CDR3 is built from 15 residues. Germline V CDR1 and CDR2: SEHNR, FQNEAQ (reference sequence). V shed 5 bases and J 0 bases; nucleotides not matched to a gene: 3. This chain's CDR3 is CASSLTSGSSYEQYF. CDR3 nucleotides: TGTGCCAGCAGCCTTACTAGCGGGAGCTCCTACGAGCAGTACTTC.

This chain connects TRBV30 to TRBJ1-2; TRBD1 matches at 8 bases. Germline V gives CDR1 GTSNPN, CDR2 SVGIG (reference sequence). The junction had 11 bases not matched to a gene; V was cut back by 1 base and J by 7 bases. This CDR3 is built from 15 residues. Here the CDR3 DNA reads TGTGCCTGGAGTGCCTTAGGACAGGGAGCAAGTGGCTACACCTTC. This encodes CAWSALGQGASGYTF.

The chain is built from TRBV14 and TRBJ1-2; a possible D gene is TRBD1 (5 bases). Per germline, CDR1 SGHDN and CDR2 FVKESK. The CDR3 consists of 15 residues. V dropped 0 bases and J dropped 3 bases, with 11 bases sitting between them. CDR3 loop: CASSQDLAGHYGYTF. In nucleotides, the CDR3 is TGTGCCAGCAGCCAAGATTTAGCAGGGCACTATGGCTACACCTTC.

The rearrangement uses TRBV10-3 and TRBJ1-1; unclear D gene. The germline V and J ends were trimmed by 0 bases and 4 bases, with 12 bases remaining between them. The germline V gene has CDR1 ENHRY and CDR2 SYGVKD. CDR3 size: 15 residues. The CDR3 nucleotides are TGTGCCATCAGTGAGTCGCATACGAGGGTCACTGAAGCTTTCTTT. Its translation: CAISESHTRVTEAFF.

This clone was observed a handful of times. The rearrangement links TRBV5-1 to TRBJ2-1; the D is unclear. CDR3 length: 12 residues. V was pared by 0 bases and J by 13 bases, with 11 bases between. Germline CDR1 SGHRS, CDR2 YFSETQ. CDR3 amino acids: CASSLGALPQFF. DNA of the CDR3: TGCGCCAGCAGCTTGGGGGCACTTCCCCAGTTCTTC.

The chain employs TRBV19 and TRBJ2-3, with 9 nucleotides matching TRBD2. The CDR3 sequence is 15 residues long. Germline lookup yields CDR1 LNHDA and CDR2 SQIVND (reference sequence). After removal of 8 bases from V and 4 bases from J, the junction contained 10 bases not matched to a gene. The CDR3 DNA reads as TGTGCCAGTGGCCAAGGACTAGCGAGGGCAGATACGCAGTATTTT. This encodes CASGQGLARADTQYF.

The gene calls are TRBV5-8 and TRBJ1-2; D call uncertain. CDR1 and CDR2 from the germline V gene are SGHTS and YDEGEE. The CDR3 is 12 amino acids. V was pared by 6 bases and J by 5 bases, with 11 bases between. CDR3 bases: TGTGCCAGCACCATATGGGGTTATGGCTACACCTTC. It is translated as CASTIWGYGYTF.

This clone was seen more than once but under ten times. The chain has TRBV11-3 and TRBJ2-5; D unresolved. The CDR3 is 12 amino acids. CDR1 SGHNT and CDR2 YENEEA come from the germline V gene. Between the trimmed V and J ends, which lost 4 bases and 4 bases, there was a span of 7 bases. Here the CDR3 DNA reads TGTGCCAGCAGCTGGGTAAGAGAGACCCAGTACTTC. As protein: CASSWVRETQYF.

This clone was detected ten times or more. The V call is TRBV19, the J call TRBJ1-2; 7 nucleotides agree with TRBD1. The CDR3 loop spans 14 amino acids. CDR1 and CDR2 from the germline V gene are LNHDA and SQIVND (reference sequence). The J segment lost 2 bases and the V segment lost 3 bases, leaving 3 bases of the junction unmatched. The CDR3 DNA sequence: TGTGCCAGTAGTATGCAACAGGGGAACTATGGCTACACCTTC. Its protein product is CASSMQQGNYGYTF. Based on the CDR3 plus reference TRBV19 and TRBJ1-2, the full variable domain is DGGITQSPKYLFRKEGQNVTLSCEQNLNHDAMYWYRQDPGQGLRLIYYSQIVNDFQKGDIAEGYSVSREKKESFPLTVTSAQKNPTAFYLCASSMQQGNYGYTFGSGTRLTVV.

CDR3 sequence: CASSEATPIQTGSSYNEQFF. For the CDR3, the DNA is TGTGCCAGCAGTGAAGCCACACCCATCCAGACAGGGAGCTCCTACAATGAGCAGTTCTTC. V and J are TRBV2 and TRBJ2-1; TRBD1 aligns across 7 bases. Germline CDR1 and CDR2: SNHLY and FYNNEI. V lost 0 bases to trimming and J lost 0 bases; unmatched junction nucleotides: 14. This CDR3 contains 20 residues.

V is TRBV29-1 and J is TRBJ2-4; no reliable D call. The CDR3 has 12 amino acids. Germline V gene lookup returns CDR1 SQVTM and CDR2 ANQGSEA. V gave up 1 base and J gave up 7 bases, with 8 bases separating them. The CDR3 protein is CSVEGHDNIQYF. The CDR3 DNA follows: TGCAGCGTTGAAGGACACGACAACATTCAGTACTTC.

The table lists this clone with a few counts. The DNA for the CDR3 is TGTGCCAGCAGCGGCCGACAGGGGCGATCTGAAGCTTTCTTT. Its protein product is CASSGRQGRSEAFF. The V and J genes are TRBV7-8 and TRBJ1-1, with 8 bases aligning to TRBD1. V lost 5 bases, J lost 6 bases, and 8 bases stayed unmatched. This CDR3 comprises 14 residues. Germline CDR1 is SGHVS and CDR2 is FQNEAQ.

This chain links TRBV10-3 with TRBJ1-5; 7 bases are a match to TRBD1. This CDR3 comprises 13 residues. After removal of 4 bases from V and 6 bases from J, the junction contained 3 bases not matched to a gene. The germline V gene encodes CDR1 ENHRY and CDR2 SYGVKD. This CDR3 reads CAISGDSRQPQHF. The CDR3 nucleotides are TGTGCCATCAGTGGGGACAGCCGTCAGCCCCAGCATTTT.

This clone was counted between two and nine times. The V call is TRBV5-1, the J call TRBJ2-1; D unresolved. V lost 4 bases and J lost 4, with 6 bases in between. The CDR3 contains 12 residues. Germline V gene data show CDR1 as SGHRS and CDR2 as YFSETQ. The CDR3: CASSHGYNEQFF. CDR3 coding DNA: TGCGCCAGCAGCCACGGATACAATGAGCAGTTCTTC.

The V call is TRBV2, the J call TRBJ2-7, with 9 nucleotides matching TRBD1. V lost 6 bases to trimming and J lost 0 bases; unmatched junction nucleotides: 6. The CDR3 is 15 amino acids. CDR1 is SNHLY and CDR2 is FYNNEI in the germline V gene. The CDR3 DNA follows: TGTGCCAGCAGCGCACAGGGGGCTAGCTCCTACGAGCAGTACTTC. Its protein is CASSAQGASSYEQYF.

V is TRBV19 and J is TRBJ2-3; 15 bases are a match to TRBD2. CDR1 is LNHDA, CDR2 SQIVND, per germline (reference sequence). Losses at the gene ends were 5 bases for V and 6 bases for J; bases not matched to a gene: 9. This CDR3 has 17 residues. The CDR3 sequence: CASSPRTGTSGRDTQYF. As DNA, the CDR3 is TGTGCCAGTAGTCCCCGGACAGGGACTAGCGGGAGGGATACGCAGTATTTT. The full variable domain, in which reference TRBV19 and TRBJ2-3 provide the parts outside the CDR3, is DGGITQSPKYLFRKEGQNVTLSCEQNLNHDAMYWYRQDPGQGLRLIYYSQIVNDFQKGDIAEGYSVSREKKESFPLTVTSAQKNPTAFYLCASSPRTGTSGRDTQYFGPGTRLTVL.

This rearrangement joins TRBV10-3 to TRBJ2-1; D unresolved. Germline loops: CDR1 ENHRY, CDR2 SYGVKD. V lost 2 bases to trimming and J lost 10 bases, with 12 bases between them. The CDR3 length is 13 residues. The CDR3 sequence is CAISEGLGREQFF. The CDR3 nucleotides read TGTGCCATCAGTGAGGGATTAGGACGGGAGCAGTTCTTC.

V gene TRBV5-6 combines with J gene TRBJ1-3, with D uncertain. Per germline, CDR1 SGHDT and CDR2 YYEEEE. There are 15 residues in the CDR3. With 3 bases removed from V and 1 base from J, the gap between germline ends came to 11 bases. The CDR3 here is CASSYGLSSGNTIYF. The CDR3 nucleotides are TGTGCCAGCAGCTACGGGCTCTCGTCTGGAAACACCATATATTTT.

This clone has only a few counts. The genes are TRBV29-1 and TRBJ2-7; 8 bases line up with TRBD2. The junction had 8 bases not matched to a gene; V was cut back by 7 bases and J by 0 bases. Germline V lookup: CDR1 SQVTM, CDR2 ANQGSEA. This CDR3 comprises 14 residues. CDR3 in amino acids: CSGLTSENSYEQYF. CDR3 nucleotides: TGCAGCGGCCTGACTAGCGAGAACTCCTACGAGCAGTACTTC.

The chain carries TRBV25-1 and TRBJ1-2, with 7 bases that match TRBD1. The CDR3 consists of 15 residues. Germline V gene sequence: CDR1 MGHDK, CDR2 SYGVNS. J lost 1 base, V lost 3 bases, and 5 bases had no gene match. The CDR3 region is CASSDRQGGNYGYTF. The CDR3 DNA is TGTGCCAGCAGTGACCGACAGGGAGGTAACTATGGCTACACCTTC.

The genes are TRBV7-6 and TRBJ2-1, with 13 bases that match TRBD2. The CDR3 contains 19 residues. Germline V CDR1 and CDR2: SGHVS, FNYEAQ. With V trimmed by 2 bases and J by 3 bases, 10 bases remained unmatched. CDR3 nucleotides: TGTGCCAGCAGCTTAACCTACAAGCGGACTAGCGGGGGCTACAATGAGCAGTTCTTC. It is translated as CASSLTYKRTSGGYNEQFF.

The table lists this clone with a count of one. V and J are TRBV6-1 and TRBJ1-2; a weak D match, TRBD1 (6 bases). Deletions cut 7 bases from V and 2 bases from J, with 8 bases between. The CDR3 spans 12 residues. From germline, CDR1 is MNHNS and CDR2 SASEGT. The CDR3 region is CASKDRNYGYTF. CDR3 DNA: TGTGCCAGCAAAGACAGGAACTATGGCTACACCTTC.

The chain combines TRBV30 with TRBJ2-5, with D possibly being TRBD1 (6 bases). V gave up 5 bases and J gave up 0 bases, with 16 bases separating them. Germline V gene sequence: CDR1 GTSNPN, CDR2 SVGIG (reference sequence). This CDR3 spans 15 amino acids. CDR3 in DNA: TGTGCCTGGTCCCAGGGGTCATCGTACCAAGAGACCCAGTACTTC. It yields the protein CAWSQGSSYQETQYF.

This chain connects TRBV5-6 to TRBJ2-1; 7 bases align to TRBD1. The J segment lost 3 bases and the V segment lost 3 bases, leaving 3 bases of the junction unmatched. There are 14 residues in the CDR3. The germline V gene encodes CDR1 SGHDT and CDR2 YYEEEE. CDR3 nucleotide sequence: TGTGCCAGCAGCTCCGGACAGGTCTACAATGAGCAGTTCTTC. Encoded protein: CASSSGQVYNEQFF.

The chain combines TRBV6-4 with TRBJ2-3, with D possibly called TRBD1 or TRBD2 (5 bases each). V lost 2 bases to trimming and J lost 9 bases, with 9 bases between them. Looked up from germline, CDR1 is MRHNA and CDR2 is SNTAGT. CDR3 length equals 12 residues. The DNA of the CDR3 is TGTGCCAGCAGTGACGGGGGTAGCACGCAGTATTTT. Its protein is CASSDGGSTQYF.